These 7 T cell receptor beta chains were all obtained from the same sample, sequenced in a study of spatial heterogeneity in lung cancer. Points from the study as a whole: How many expanded intratumoral alpha and beta TCRs were present tracked the tumor mutation count, which was a count of nonsynonymous mutations.

As for time point: sample taken at primary tumor resection. TCRdb used MiXCR to reprocess the 5' RACE reads, holding one entry per CDR3 protein. The sample holds roughly 3,000 distinct CDR3 sequences; 15% are singletons and the top ten take approximately 7%. These TCRs' antigens remain unknown. The sample in question was lung tumor tissue, obtained at surgery. Receptor source: a female donor with early-stage non-small cell lung cancer.

This chain connects TRBV24-1 to TRBJ2-1; TRBD2 aligns across 11 bases. This CDR3 is built from 17 residues. Germline CDR1 is KGHDR and CDR2 is SFDVKD. J was trimmed by 7 bases and V by 1 base; bases with no gene match: 8. In nucleotides, the CDR3 is TGTGCCACCAGTGATTTCAAGAGTAGCGGGAGGGCAAATGAGCAGTTCTTC. Its translation is CATSDFKSSGRANEQFF.

In its sample, this clonotype is medium-sized. The V and J genes are TRBV20-1 and TRBJ2-5; 7 nucleotides align to TRBD1. The CDR3 is made up of 13 amino acids. Germline V gene lookup returns CDR1 DFQATT and CDR2 SNEGSKA (reference sequence). The ends lost 7 bases at V and 5 bases at J; junction bases unmatched: 10. The CDR3 DNA reads TGCAGTGAGCGAGACAGGGTTTTGGAGACCCAGTACTTC. Amino acids: CSERDRVLETQYF.

Within the sample, this clonotype is large. This chain links TRBV6-5 with TRBJ2-5, with a tentative D call TRBD1 (5 bases). The V end was cut by 5 bases, the J end by 4 bases, with 20 bases between. There are 16 residues in the CDR3. Germline CDR1 and CDR2: MNHEY and SVGAGI. The CDR3: CASSLTPQEGVETQYF. The CDR3 coding sequence is TGTGCCAGCAGTCTAACCCCACAGGAAGGGGTAGAGACCCAGTACTTC.

V is TRBV7-9 and J is TRBJ2-7; D may be TRBD1 (5 bases). This CDR3 has 15 amino acids. V was cut by 1 base and J by 2 bases, with 12 bases left in between. The V gene's germline CDR1 is SEHNR and CDR2 FQNEAQ (reference sequence). The CDR3 sequence: CASSLEGKGAYEQYF. The DNA of the CDR3 is TGTGCCAGCAGCTTAGAAGGGAAAGGGGCCTACGAGCAGTACTTC.

The chain employs TRBV3-1 and TRBJ2-7; 8 bases fit TRBD2. The J segment lost 6 bases and the V segment lost 1 base, leaving 2 bases of the junction unmatched. Looked up from germline, CDR1 is LGHDT and CDR2 is YNNKEL (reference sequence). The CDR3 covers 13 residues. This CDR3 reads CASSQAGGREQYF. CDR3 sequence (DNA): TGTGCCAGCAGCCAAGCGGGGGGGCGCGAGCAGTACTTC.

Within the sample, this clonotype is medium-sized (0.01 to 0.1%). J is TRBJ2-1 and V is TRBV5-1, with 8 positions matching TRBD2. The CDR3 is 15 amino acids. The germline V gene encodes CDR1 SGHRS and CDR2 YFSETQ. Trimming removed 3 bases from V and 1 base from J; junction bases left unmatched: 3. CDR3 sequence (DNA): TGCGCCAGCAGCTCCCGGGGGGGATCCTACAATGAGCAGTTCTTC. Protein product: CASSSRGGSYNEQFF. Supplemented by reference TRBV5-1 and TRBJ2-1, the full variable domain reads KAGVTQTPRYLIKTRGQQVTLSCSPISGHRSVSWYQQTPGQGLQFLFEYFSETQRNKGNFPGRFSGRQFSNSRSEMNVSTLELGDSALYLCASSSRGGSYNEQFFGPGTRLTVL.

In its sample, this clonotype ranks as medium-sized. The chain combines TRBV6-2 or TRBV6-3 with TRBJ2-6, with D possibly TRBD1 on 6 matching bases. The germline V and J ends were trimmed by 5 bases and 1 base, with 9 bases remaining between them. The length of the CDR3 is 15 residues. Per the germline V gene, CDR1 is MNHEY and CDR2 is SVGEGT. The CDR3 DNA reads TGTGCCAGCAGTCTAGGGGGTTCTGGGGCCAACGTCCTGACTTTC. Its translation is CASSLGGSGANVLTF.